A single sample gave rise to the 14 T cell receptor beta chains below, sequenced in a study of CD8 T cells in ankylosing spondylitis. TCRdb re-analysed the 5' RACE reads in MiXCR, keeping a single row per CDR3 protein. This table holds more than 150,000 distinct CDR3 sequences, around 10% found once. Sequencing was performed on blood, either unsorted or a sorted T cell fraction (not recorded which). These receptors were collected from a male donor with ankylosing spondylitis or in good health (not recorded which).

This clonotype was seen only a few times. The chain links TRBV4-3 to TRBJ2-3; TRBD1 might be the D (6 bases). The V gene's germline CDR1 is LGHNA and CDR2 YSLEER. The CDR3 sequence is 17 residues long. The germline V and J ends were trimmed by 0 bases and 1 base, with 14 bases remaining between them. The CDR3 sequence is CASSQDPQGPGTDTQYF. In DNA form, the CDR3 reads TGCGCCAGCAGCCAAGACCCACAGGGTCCGGGCACAGATACGCAGTATTTT.

This rearrangement joins TRBV4-1 to TRBJ2-5; the D is unclear. V lost 1 base and J 2 bases, leaving 14 bases between the germline ends. Per germline, CDR1 MGHRA and CDR2 YSYEKL. The CDR3 spans 16 residues. DNA for the CDR3: TGCGCCAGCAGCCAAGGATCCAACGGGCTACAAGAGACCCAGTACTTC. Translated: CASSQGSNGLQETQYF.

This clonotype appeared a few times. The chain combines TRBV6-6 with TRBJ2-2, with a weak D call TRBD1 (5 bases). The CDR3 is made up of 11 amino acids. Trimming stripped 8 bases from V and 6 bases from J, with 7 bases between. The germline V gene encodes CDR1 MNHNY and CDR2 SVGAGI (reference sequence). The CDR3 DNA reads as TGTGCCAGCTGGGGCCCCGGGGAGCTGTTTTTT. Residues: CASWGPGELFF.

This clonotype turned up a few times. The chain uses TRBV6-5 and TRBJ2-1; the D gene is possibly TRBD2 (5 bases). Germline V lookup: CDR1 MNHEY, CDR2 SVGAGI. V was trimmed by 0 bases and J by 0 bases, leaving 12 bases between them. The CDR3 contains 17 residues. The CDR3 loop is CASSYSPGLSSYNEQFF. The CDR3 nucleotides are TGTGCCAGCAGTTACTCCCCCGGACTGAGCTCCTACAATGAGCAGTTCTTC.

The V gene is TRBV7-9, the J gene TRBJ2-2, with 8 bases lining up with TRBD2. Germline lookup yields CDR1 SEHNR and CDR2 FQNEAQ (reference sequence). The junction had 6 bases not matched to a gene; V was cut back by 1 base and J by 5 bases. The CDR3 is 16 residues long. CDR3 sequence reads: CASSLGGGTRTGELFF. The CDR3 DNA reads as TGTGCCAGCAGCTTAGGCGGGGGGACGAGGACCGGGGAGCTGTTTTTT.

This clonotype was detected only a few times. V is TRBV12-3 or TRBV12-4 and J is TRBJ2-7; D not resolved. The ends were cut back, 7 bases at V and 0 bases at J, with 13 bases in the middle. The CDR3 extends over 14 amino acids. The CDR3 DNA is TGTGCCAGCACCTCGGGCCGTTGCTCCTACGAGCAGTACTTC. Translated, it gives CASTSGRCSYEQYF.

At least ten counts were recorded for this clonotype. This chain connects TRBV4-2 to TRBJ2-3; 11 positions match TRBD2. This CDR3 comprises 17 residues. The junction had 11 bases not matched to a gene; V was cut back by 7 bases and J by 2 bases. Per the germline V gene, CDR1 is LGHNA and CDR2 is YNFKEQ. The CDR3 DNA is TGTGCCAGCACCGCCTACGCGACTAGCGGGAACACAGATACGCAGTATTTT. It yields the protein CASTAYATSGNTDTQYF.

This clonotype has at least ten counts. This CDR3 reads CATSRDRPSGNTIYF. Here the CDR3 DNA reads TGTGCCACCAGCAGAGACCGACCCTCTGGAAACACCATATATTTT. The rearrangement uses TRBV15 and TRBJ1-3, with D hard to call. The germline gives CDR1 LNHNV, CDR2 YYDKDF (reference sequence). The CDR3 is made up of 15 amino acids. The germline V and J ends were trimmed by 0 bases and 0 bases, with 6 bases remaining between them.

This clonotype was observed at least ten times. The chain combines TRBV25-1 with TRBJ1-1, with D possibly being TRBD1 (5 bases). V gave up 6 bases and J gave up 1 base, with 12 bases separating them. Germline V gives CDR1 MGHDK, CDR2 SYGVNS. The CDR3 consists of 14 residues. CDR3 DNA sequence: TGTGCCAGCAGAGGGACCGGCGAGAACACTGAAGCTTTCTTT. This translates into CASRGTGENTEAFF. The full variable domain, in which reference TRBV25-1 and TRBJ1-1 provide the parts outside the CDR3, is EADIYQTPRYLVIGTGKKITLECSQTMGHDKMYWYQQDPGMELHLIHYSYGVNSTEKGDLSSESTVSRIRTEHFPLTLESARPSHTSQYLCASRGTGENTEAFFGQGTRLTVV.

This clonotype was picked up a small number of times. V gene TRBV2 combines with J gene TRBJ1-2; 8 bases fit TRBD1. The germline V gene has CDR1 SNHLY and CDR2 FYNNEI. This CDR3 region has 18 residues. The V gene end was trimmed by 6 bases and the J gene end by 1 base; junction bases not matched to a gene: 16. The CDR3 coding sequence is TGTGCCAGCAGCGAAACGGGGGACAGGAACAGGGTTAACTATGGCTACACCTTC. Amino acids: CASSETGDRNRVNYGYTF.

This clonotype was observed at least ten times. The chain has TRBV6-1 and TRBJ2-2; D possibly corresponds to TRBD1 (5 bases). The CDR3 extends over 16 amino acids. CDR1 and CDR2 (germline): MNHNS, SASEGT. V was shortened by 4 bases and J by 3 bases, with 15 bases between the two germline ends. CDR3 DNA sequence: TGTGCCAGCAGTGCGACAGTTAATCGAGACACCGGGGAGCTGTTTTTT. Protein: CASSATVNRDTGELFF.

This clonotype was seen at least ten times. The rearrangement joins TRBV10-3 to TRBJ1-5; D perhaps matches TRBD1 (5 bases). Trimming removed 9 bases at V and 1 base at J, with 13 bases between. Germline CDR1 ENHRY, CDR2 SYGVKD. The CDR3 consists of 14 residues. For the CDR3, the DNA is TGTGCCATTAGCAGGGACTCGAGCAATCAGCCCCAGCATTTT. This encodes CAISRDSSNQPQHF.

This clonotype was seen ten or more times. The V call is TRBV12-3 or TRBV12-4, the J call TRBJ2-1, with a tentative D call TRBD2 (6 bases). The CDR3 is 15 residues long. The germline V and J ends were trimmed by 3 bases and 0 bases, with 9 bases remaining between them. CDR3: CASSFSGGSYNEQFF. In DNA, the CDR3 is TGTGCCAGCAGTTTTTCCGGGGGCTCCTACAATGAGCAGTTCTTC.

The chain couples TRBV6-2 or TRBV6-3 to TRBJ2-1; 13 nucleotides match TRBD2. The length of the CDR3 is 17 residues. Germline V gives CDR1 MNHEY, CDR2 SVGEGT. V shed 0 bases and J 5 bases; nucleotides not matched to a gene: 4. The CDR3 DNA reads as TGTGCCAGCAGTTACTCCGGGACTAGCGGGGCAGACAATGAGCAGTTCTTC. Protein product: CASSYSGTSGADNEQFF.